What follows describes a single T cell receptor (beta chain). Its antigen is unknown. Authors of the study amplified TCR beta CDR3 regions from RNA transcripts. With the HTBI primer set, the TCR CDR3 went through a first round of RT-PCR. MiXCR was run by TCRdb on the multiplex PCR reads, yielding one entry per CDR3 protein. The table shows about 510,000 distinct CDR3 sequences, with about 14% occurring only once. Germline CDR1 and CDR2: SGHNT and YENEEA. The CDR3 extends over 16 amino acids. V was trimmed by 5 bases and J by 5 bases, leaving 21 bases between them. The data are from a study of T cells in Graves' hyperthyroidism and ophthalmopathy. Study-level points and caveats: Most expanded thyroid clonotypes above 0.001 also appeared in blood.

This sequence joins TRBV11-3 and TRBJ2-5; D gene uncertain. This clonotype originated in a middle-aged woman with Graves' hyperthyroidism. Material: blood. CDR3 loop: CASSHLGQPKRETQYF. DNA of the CDR3: TGTGCCAGCAGCCATCTAGGCCAGCCGAAGAGGGAGACCCAGTACTTC.